This TCR beta chain originates from a study of long-term antiretroviral therapy in people with HIV. Researchers ran immunoSEQ v3.0 at survey level. TCRdb's copy holds only in-frame clones and misses some; the assay was immunoSEQ multiplex PCR. The sample comprises 38,000 or so clones, around 75% of which are singletons, and over 4% rests with the top ten. Per the germline V gene, CDR1 is MNHEY and CDR2 is SVGAGI. The ends were cut back, 2 bases at V and 6 bases at J, with 11 bases in the middle. The CDR3 runs to 14 residues. The material was unsorted PBMCs, obtained 1.5 years after starting antiretroviral therapy. The chain has TRBV6-5 and TRBJ2-1; a weak D match, TRBD2 (6 bases). This receptor was obtained from a man between 18 and 35 years old with HIV. Here the CDR3 DNA reads TGTGCCAGCAGTTACCTGACTAGGGGCAATGAGCAGTTCTTC. Translated, it gives CASSYLTRGNEQFF.